Listed below are T cell receptor beta chains from one sample, sequenced in a study of blood T cell repertoires in COVID-19. Data came from immunoSEQ multiplex PCR; TCRdb stores just in-frame clones and leaves some out. The sample has some 200,000 clones; about 88% are singletons. The source material was peripheral blood. The receptors originated from a middle-aged man with active or convalescent COVID-19. The CDR3 runs from the conserved cysteine through the conserved F or W. Each record gives: D gene, clone size, V gene, J gene, CDR3 protein, CDR3 DNA. The D gene is left open where the match is weak. Clone size, where shown, is once, few, many, or a class for clones that have expanded.

D: -; size: -; V: TRBV4-2; J: TRBJ1-4; CDR3: CASSPDSPTNEKLFF; DNA: TGTGCCAGCAGCCCCGACAGTCCAACTAATGAAAAACTGTTTTTT
D: -; size: -; V: TRBV29-1; J: TRBJ1-2; CDR3: CSVDGYGYTF; DNA: TGCAGCGTTGACGGGTATGGCTACACCTTC
D: -; size: -; V: TRBV13; J: TRBJ1-6; CDR3: CASSSTGQNSPLHF; DNA: TGTGCCAGCAGCTCCACAGGCCAGAATTCACCCCTCCACTTT
D: TRBD1; size: -; V: TRBV5-1; J: TRBJ1-6; CDR3: CASSSGTGANSPLHF; DNA: TGCGCCAGCAGTTCCGGGACAGGGGCAAATTCACCCCTCCACTTT
D: TRBD1; size: -; V: TRBV9; J: TRBJ2-7; CDR3: CASSVGPDRVSEQYF; DNA: TGTGCCAGCAGCGTAGGCCCGGACAGGGTATCCGAGCAGTACTTC
D: TRBD2; size: once; V: TRBV27; J: TRBJ2-5; CDR3: CASRGGGGETQYF; DNA: TGTGCCAGCCGGGGGGGCGGGGGCGAGACCCAGTACTTC
D: TRBD1; size: -; V: TRBV18; J: TRBJ1-5; CDR3: CASSPTTGGPNQPQHF; DNA: TGTGCCAGCTCACCCACGACAGGGGGACCCAATCAGCCCCAGCATTTT
D: -; size: -; V: TRBV28; J: TRBJ1-4; CDR3: CASSQGHYPDFF; DNA: TGTGCCAGCAGTCAAGGACACTACCCTGACTTTTTT
D: -; size: -; V: TRBV12-2; J: TRBJ1-6; CDR3: CASRSIIQGRRSPLHF; DNA: TGTGCAAGTCGCTCAATAATACAGGGAAGGCGTTCACCCCTCCACTTT
D: -; size: -; V: TRBV28; J: TRBJ1-1; CDR3: CASSLWNTEAFF; DNA: TGTGCCAGCAGTCTCTGGAACACTGAAGCTTTCTTT
D: -; size: -; V: TRBV2; J: TRBJ2-7; CDR3: CASSPDRPYEQYF; DNA: TGTGCCAGCAGCCCCGACAGACCCTACGAGCAGTACTTC
D: -; size: -; V: TRBV15; J: TRBJ2-5; CDR3: CATSQNLLVVETQYF; DNA: TGTGCCACCAGCCAAAATTTACTAGTTGTGGAGACCCAGTACTTC
D: TRBD2; size: once; V: TRBV28; J: TRBJ2-3; CDR3: CASSLSGGHEDTQYF; DNA: TGTGCCAGCAGTTTATCGGGAGGGCACGAGGATACGCAGTATTTT
D: TRBD1; size: few; V: TRBV9; J: TRBJ2-7; CDR3: CASSVGGTGWHEQYF; DNA: TGTGCCAGCAGCGTAGGGGGGACAGGCTGGCACGAGCAGTACTTC
D: -; size: -; V: TRBV18; J: TRBJ2-3; CDR3: CASSLGAPDTQYF; DNA: TGTGCCAGCTCACTGGGGGCACCGGATACGCAGTATTTT
D: TRBD2; size: -; V: TRBV10-3; J: TRBJ2-1; CDR3: CAISRGGSSYNEQFF; DNA: TGTGCCATCAGTCGGGGGGGCAGCTCCTACAATGAGCAGTTCTTC
D: TRBD1; size: -; V: TRBV12-3/TRBV12-4; J: TRBJ2-7; CDR3: CASTLTGAEQYF; DNA: TGTGCCAGCACCCTGACAGGGGCCGAGCAGTACTTC
D: TRBD1; size: -; V: TRBV19; J: TRBJ2-1; CDR3: CASRSRGTGNNEQFF; DNA: TGTGCCAGTAGGTCTCGCGGGACAGGTAATAATGAGCAGTTCTTC
D: TRBD1; size: few; V: TRBV6-4; J: TRBJ1-6; CDR3: CASSDSNRGSPLHF; DNA: TGTGCCAGCAGTGACTCAAACAGGGGTTCACCCCTCCACTTT
D: -; size: -; V: TRBV19; J: TRBJ2-7; CDR3: CASSGYFGEQYF; DNA: TGTGCCAGTAGTGGTTACTTCGGCGAGCAGTACTTC
D: -; size: -; V: TRBV28; J: TRBJ1-1; CDR3: CASSFPRGVNTEAFF; DNA: TGTGCCAGCAGTTTCCCTCGGGGGGTGAACACTGAAGCTTTCTTT
D: TRBD1; size: -; V: TRBV4-1; J: TRBJ1-2; CDR3: CASSQDRGQSGRF; DNA: TGCGCCAGCAGCCAAGACAGGGGGCAGTCGGGACGCTTC